These 19 T cell receptor beta chains share one sample of origin, sequenced in a study of a mutant IDH1 vaccine in newly diagnosed glioma. As to time point: baseline, week 1 (first vaccination visit). Stated treatment: pre-vaccination baseline after standard-of-care therapy. The table came from immunoSEQ multiplex PCR; TCRdb's copy has only in-frame clones and leaves some out. Of roughly 70,000 clones listed, about 86% are singletons. The source material was PBMCs, sampled from a glioma patient treated with radiotherapy, temozolomide or both. The receptors come from a young man with glioma.

J is TRBJ2-3 and V is TRBV18, with a tentative D call TRBD1 (5 bases). The CDR3 totals 14 residues. The germline CDR1 and CDR2 sequences are KGHSH and LQKENI. Trimming pared 6 bases from V and 4 bases from J, leaving 14 bases between. CDR3 sequence reads: CASSPGLVSDTQYF. The CDR3 DNA sequence: TGTGCCAGCTCCCCAGGGCTAGTTTCAGATACGCAGTATTTT.

Worth noting for this clone: One end of the junction varies from germline; a read error may be responsible. The gene calls are TRBV5-5 and TRBJ1-5; 7 bases are a match to TRBD1. The germline V gene has CDR1 SGHKS and CDR2 YYEKEE (reference sequence). The CDR3 is 17 residues long. In DNA, the CDR3 is TGTGCCAGCAGTTTGGGGGAGGGGGCGAGGACTAATCAGCCCCAGCATTTT. It encodes CASSLGEGARTNQPQHF. Variable domain in full (rest from reference TRBV5-5 and TRBJ1-5): DAGVTQSPTHLIKTRGQQVTLRCSPISGHKSVSWYQQVLGQGPQFIFQYYEKEERGRGNFPDRFSARQFPNYSSELNVNALLLGDSALYLCASSLGEGARTNQPQHFGDGTRLSIL.

The rearrangement links TRBV30 to TRBJ2-3; TRBD2 matches at 10 bases. In germline, CDR1 is GTSNPN, CDR2 SVGIG (reference sequence). Losses at the gene ends were 4 bases for V and 0 bases for J; bases not matched to a gene: 4. The CDR3 has 15 residues. This CDR3 reads CAWKGLAASTDTQYF. CDR3 bases: TGTGCCTGGAAAGGACTAGCGGCTAGCACAGATACGCAGTATTTT.

J is TRBJ2-7 and V is TRBV29-1, with 10 bases aligning to TRBD1. V lost 4 bases to trimming and J lost 5 bases; unmatched junction nucleotides: 8. The germline gives CDR1 SQVTM, CDR2 ANQGSEA. The length of the CDR3 is 14 residues. As DNA, the CDR3 is TGCAGCGTTGCTCTGGACAGGGGGGCCCACGAGCAGTACTTC. It translates to CSVALDRGAHEQYF.

This clone was seen a single time. V and J are TRBV27 and TRBJ2-7, with D tentatively TRBD1 (6 bases). V was trimmed by 2 bases and J by 3 bases, leaving 14 bases between them. The length of the CDR3 is 15 residues. Germline V gene data show CDR1 as MNHEY and CDR2 as SMNVEV (reference sequence). The CDR3: CASSLGDMSLYEQYF. The DNA for the CDR3 is TGTGCCAGCAGTTTAGGGGACATGTCTCTCTACGAGCAGTACTTC.

The CDR3 loop is CASSLYQGSWNEQYF. In nucleotides, the CDR3 is TGTGCCAGCAGTTTATATCAGGGTTCATGGAACGAGCAGTACTTC. The rearrangement joins TRBV28 to TRBJ2-7, with a possible D match to TRBD1 (5 bases). The germline V and J ends were trimmed by 1 base and 5 bases, with 15 bases remaining between them. This CDR3 contains 15 residues. From germline, CDR1 is MDHEN and CDR2 SYDVKM.

V gene TRBV6-5 combines with J gene TRBJ1-1; D not certain. Trimming cost V 5 bases and J 1 base, with 11 bases left between them. CDR1 MNHEY and CDR2 SVGAGI come from the germline V gene. The length of the CDR3 is 14 residues. The DNA for the CDR3 is TGTGCCAGCAGTAATAGTCCAGAGAACACTGAAGCTTTCTTT. It specifies CASSNSPENTEAFF.

This clone appeared once. This chain uses TRBV18 with TRBJ2-2, with D unresolved. CDR1 and CDR2 (germline): KGHSH, LQKENI. With 4 bases removed from V and 0 bases from J, the gap between germline ends came to 9 bases. This CDR3 comprises 15 residues. In DNA, the CDR3 is TGTGCCAGCTCACGGTTAGGCTCGAACACCGGGGAGCTGTTTTTT. This translates into CASSRLGSNTGELFF.

The chain employs TRBV6-5 and TRBJ2-1; D ambiguous. The V gene's germline CDR1 is MNHEY and CDR2 SVGAGI. Trimming took off 0 bases at V and 2 bases at J, with 8 bases between the two ends. The CDR3 has 15 amino acids. The CDR3 DNA follows: TGTGCCAGCAGTTACTCGGGAACTACCTACAATGAGCAGTTCTTC. Translation: CASSYSGTTYNEQFF.

This chain connects TRBV27 to TRBJ2-3; tentatively, D is TRBD2 (7 bases). Trimming shortened V by 0 bases and J by 8 bases, and 12 bases separated the two germline ends. Germline assignment: CDR1 MNHEY and CDR2 SMNVEV (reference sequence). The CDR3 is 14 amino acids. The CDR3 DNA is TGTGCCAGCAGTTTATCGGGGGGCGGGGGTACGCAGTATTTT. This encodes CASSLSGGGGTQYF.

This chain joins TRBV5-1 and TRBJ1-2, with no clear D. Per the germline V gene, CDR1 is SGHRS and CDR2 is YFSETQ. Trimming shortened V by 4 bases and J by 1 base, and 8 bases separated the two germline ends. The CDR3 totals 13 residues. CDR3 protein: CASSVRDNYGYTF. Written as DNA, the CDR3 is TGCGCCAGCAGCGTGCGAGATAACTATGGCTACACCTTC. The full variable domain, with the rest looked up from reference TRBV5-1 and TRBJ1-2, is KAGVTQTPRYLIKTRGQQVTLSCSPISGHRSVSWYQQTPGQGLQFLFEYFSETQRNKGNFPGRFSGRQFSNSRSEMNVSTLELGDSALYLCASSVRDNYGYTFGSGTRLTVV.

V gene TRBV4-2 combines with J gene TRBJ2-1; no reliable D call. Deletions cut 4 bases from V and 5 bases from J, with 15 bases between. This CDR3 contains 15 residues. CDR1 and CDR2 from the germline V gene are LGHNA and YNFKEQ. CDR3 loop: CASSPKGMRHNEQFF. For the CDR3, the DNA is TGTGCCAGCAGCCCGAAGGGCATGAGGCACAATGAGCAGTTCTTC.

This clone showed up just a few times. This chain links TRBV5-1 with TRBJ1-1, with 7 positions matching TRBD1. The germline CDR1 and CDR2 sequences are SGHRS and YFSETQ. The CDR3 runs to 13 residues. After removal of 5 bases from V and 1 base from J, the junction contained 2 bases not matched to a gene. The CDR3 sequence: CASSRTGNTEAFF. The DNA for the CDR3 is TGCGCCAGCAGTAGGACAGGGAACACTGAAGCTTTCTTT. Together with reference TRBV5-1 and TRBJ1-1, the CDR3 gives the full variable domain: KAGVTQTPRYLIKTRGQQVTLSCSPISGHRSVSWYQQTPGQGLQFLFEYFSETQRNKGNFPGRFSGRQFSNSRSEMNVSTLELGDSALYLCASSRTGNTEAFFGQGTRLTVV.

The chain combines TRBV9 with TRBJ2-3; 12 bases match TRBD2. CDR1 and CDR2 from the germline V gene are SGDLS and YYNGEE. The length of the CDR3 is 17 residues. Losses at the gene ends were 4 bases for V and 2 bases for J; bases not matched to a gene: 8. The CDR3 DNA is TGTGCCAGCAGCACTGGACTAGCGGGGCTTGTCACAGATACGCAGTATTTT. It encodes CASSTGLAGLVTDTQYF.

The genes are TRBV27 and TRBJ1-1, with 7 bases aligning to TRBD1. V dropped 6 bases and J dropped 5; count of bases not matched to a gene: 6. The CDR3 is 13 amino acids. The germline gives CDR1 MNHEY, CDR2 SMNVEV (reference sequence). The CDR3 DNA is TGTGCCAGCAGCTTTAGGGGGCGAACTGAAGCTTTCTTT. Its protein is CASSFRGRTEAFF.

This clone was found a few times. The chain couples TRBV30 to TRBJ1-5; no definite D call. V lost 0 bases, J lost 5 bases, and 8 bases lay in between. This CDR3 is built from 13 residues. CDR1 and CDR2 from the germline V gene are GTSNPN and SVGIG (reference sequence). The chain's CDR3 is CAWSVGIDQPQHF. In DNA, the CDR3 is TGTGCCTGGAGTGTAGGGATCGATCAGCCCCAGCATTTT.

This rearrangement joins TRBV2 to TRBJ1-5; D is unclear. Looked up from germline, CDR1 is SNHLY and CDR2 is FYNNEI. This CDR3 is built from 13 residues. Between the trimmed V and J ends, which lost 8 bases and 0 bases, there was a span of 8 bases. The CDR3 DNA sequence: TGTGCCAGCGCTGATAATAGCAATCAGCCCCAGCATTTT. Protein: CASADNSNQPQHF.

The V call is TRBV2, the J call TRBJ2-7; perhaps TRBD2 as D (6 bases). The V end lost 1 base, the J end lost 3 bases, and 10 bases lay between the germline ends. Germline loops: CDR1 SNHLY, CDR2 FYNNEI. This CDR3 is built from 14 residues. The CDR3 region has the DNA TGTGCCAGCAGTGAAGAAAGGGGACTCTACGAGCAGTACTTC. Its translation is CASSEERGLYEQYF.

This chain links TRBV7-9 with TRBJ1-5; D uncertain. With 5 bases removed from V and 4 bases from J, the gap between germline ends came to 6 bases. Looked up from germline, CDR1 is SEHNR and CDR2 is FQNEAQ (reference sequence). This CDR3 has 12 amino acids. CDR3 sequence reads: CASSKNNQPQHF. The CDR3 bases are TGTGCCAGCAGCAAGAATAATCAGCCCCAGCATTTT.